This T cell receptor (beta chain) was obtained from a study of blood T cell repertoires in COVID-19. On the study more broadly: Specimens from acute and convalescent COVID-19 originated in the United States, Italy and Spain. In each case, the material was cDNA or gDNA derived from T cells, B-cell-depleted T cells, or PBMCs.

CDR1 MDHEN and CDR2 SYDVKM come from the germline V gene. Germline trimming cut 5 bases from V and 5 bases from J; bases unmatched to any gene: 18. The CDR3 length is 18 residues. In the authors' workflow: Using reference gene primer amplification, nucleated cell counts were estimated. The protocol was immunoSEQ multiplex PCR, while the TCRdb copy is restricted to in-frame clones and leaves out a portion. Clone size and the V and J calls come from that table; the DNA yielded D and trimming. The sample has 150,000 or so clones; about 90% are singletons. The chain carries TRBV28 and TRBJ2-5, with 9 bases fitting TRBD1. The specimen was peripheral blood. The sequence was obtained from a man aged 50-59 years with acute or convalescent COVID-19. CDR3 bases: TGTGCCAGCAGTGACCCCGGGACAGGGTATTCGGGTGAGGAGACCCAGTACTTC. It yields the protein CASSDPGTGYSGEETQYF.